Listed here are 2 T cell receptor beta chains from one sample, sequenced in a study of blood T cell repertoires in COVID-19. The data were produced by immunoSEQ multiplex PCR, yet TCRdb's version contains in-frame clones alone and is incomplete. There are a few hundred thousand clones in the sample; roughly 87% occur only once, and under 5% lies in the top ten. Sequencing was performed on peripheral blood. The receptors originated from a woman aged 60-75 years with COVID-19, enrolled during active disease.

V usage is TRBV7-8 and J usage is TRBJ2-6; 9 nucleotides match TRBD1. CDR1 is SGHVS and CDR2 is FQNEAQ in the germline V gene. The V gene end was trimmed by 5 bases and the J gene end by 3 bases; junction bases not matched to a gene: 2. CDR3 length: 15 amino acids. CDR3 residues: CASSNRGHGANVLTF. In nucleotides, the CDR3 is TGTGCCAGCAGCAACAGGGGGCATGGGGCCAACGTCCTGACTTTC. Based on the CDR3 plus reference TRBV7-8 and TRBJ2-6, the full variable domain is GAGVSQSPRYKVAKRGQDVALRCDPISGHVSLFWYQQALGQGPEFLTYFQNEAQLDKSGLPSDRFFAERPEGSVSTLKIQRTQQEDSAVYLCASSNRGHGANVLTFGAGSRLTVL.

The J gene is TRBJ2-1, the V gene TRBV2; TRBD2 matches at 7 bases. The CDR3 contains 13 residues. The ends lost 0 bases at V and 15 bases at J; junction bases unmatched: 8. Germline V gene lookup returns CDR1 SNHLY and CDR2 FYNNEI. CDR3 sequence: CASSEAWGGKGFF. CDR3 coding DNA: TGTGCCAGCAGTGAAGCCTGGGGAGGGAAGGGGTTCTTC.